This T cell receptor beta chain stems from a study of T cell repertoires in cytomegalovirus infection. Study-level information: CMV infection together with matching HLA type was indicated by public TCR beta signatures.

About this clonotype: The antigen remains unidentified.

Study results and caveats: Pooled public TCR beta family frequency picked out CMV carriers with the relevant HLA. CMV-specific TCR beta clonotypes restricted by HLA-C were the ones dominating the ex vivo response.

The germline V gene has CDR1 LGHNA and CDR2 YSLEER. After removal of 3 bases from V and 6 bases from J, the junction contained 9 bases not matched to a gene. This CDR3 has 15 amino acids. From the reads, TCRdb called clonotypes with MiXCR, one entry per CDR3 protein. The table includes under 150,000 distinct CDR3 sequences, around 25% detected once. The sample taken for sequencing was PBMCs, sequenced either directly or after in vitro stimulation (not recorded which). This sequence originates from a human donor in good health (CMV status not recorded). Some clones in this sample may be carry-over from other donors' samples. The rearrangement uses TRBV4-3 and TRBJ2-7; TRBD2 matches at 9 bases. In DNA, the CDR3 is TGCGCCAGCAGCCAGGTACCGGGACTAGCACTCGAGCAGTACTTC. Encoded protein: CASSQVPGLALEQYF.